Presented here are 7 T cell receptor beta chains from one specimen sequenced in a study of lymphopenia after photon versus proton radiotherapy. Clones were sequenced by immunoSEQ multiplex PCR, and TCRdb holds only the in-frame ones, with some missing. The data contain about 33,000 clones, roughly 90% of them seen just once; the ten biggest clones take up 6.8%. This specimen consisted of peripheral blood, obtained from a patient treated with photon-based radiotherapy. These receptors were taken from a woman aged 50 to 65 with pancreatic cancer.

The CDR3 loop is CASPSGQLGSGYNEQFF. As DNA, the CDR3 is TGTGCCAGCCCATCTGGACAGTTGGGGTCCGGATACAATGAGCAGTTCTTC. The V gene is TRBV2, the J gene TRBJ2-1; maybe TRBD1 (6 bases). Germline assignment: CDR1 SNHLY and CDR2 FYNNEI. V shed 8 bases and J shed 4 bases, with 24 bases lying between them. This CDR3 is built from 17 residues.

This chain joins TRBV13 and TRBJ1-1, with D hard to call. Deletions cut 2 bases from V and 4 bases from J, with 8 bases between. Germline V gene sequence: CDR1 PRHDT, CDR2 FYEKMQ (reference sequence). The CDR3 sequence is 13 residues long. Here the CDR3 reads CASSLYMATEAFF. CDR3 DNA: TGTGCCAGCAGCTTATACATGGCCACTGAAGCTTTCTTT.

The rearrangement joins TRBV6-4 to TRBJ2-1; TRBD2 matches at 10 bases. Unmatched junction bases numbered 8, after V lost 3 bases and J lost 9 bases. The CDR3 loop spans 15 amino acids. Germline V gene data show CDR1 as MRHNA and CDR2 as SNTAGT. The chain's CDR3 is CASSEAISGRSEQFF. The DNA of the CDR3 is TGTGCCAGCAGTGAGGCGATTAGCGGGAGGAGTGAGCAGTTCTTC.

The genes are TRBV13 and TRBJ2-7; 9 nucleotides line up with TRBD1. Germline CDR1 PRHDT, CDR2 FYEKMQ (reference sequence). The junction had 7 bases not matched to a gene; V was cut back by 5 bases and J by 2 bases. The CDR3 contains 15 residues. The CDR3 reads CASSTGTGLTYEQYF. In nucleotides, the CDR3 is TGTGCCAGCAGCACTGGGACAGGGCTCACCTACGAGCAGTACTTC.

The genes are TRBV5-1 and TRBJ2-3; possibly TRBD1 or TRBD2 for D (5 bases each). CDR1 SGHRS and CDR2 YFSETQ come from the germline V gene. V lost 3 bases, J lost 2 bases, and 10 bases lay in between. The CDR3 extends over 14 amino acids. For the CDR3, the DNA is TGCGCCAGCAGCTCGGGACGGACCACAGATACGCAGTATTTT. Its translation: CASSSGRTTDTQYF.

The chain joins TRBV7-6 to TRBJ1-5; tentatively, D is TRBD1 (5 bases). CDR3 length: 13 residues. The germline V gene has CDR1 SGHVS and CDR2 FNYEAQ. The V end lost 5 bases, the J end lost 2 bases, and 7 bases lay between the germline ends. The CDR3 spells CASSQQGNQPQHF. In nucleotides, the CDR3 is TGTGCCAGCAGCCAACAGGGCAATCAGCCCCAGCATTTT.

V gene TRBV4-1 combines with J gene TRBJ2-7; D call uncertain. Looked up from germline, CDR1 is MGHRA and CDR2 is YSYEKL. The CDR3 consists of 15 residues. Trimming removed 1 base at V and 0 bases at J, with 10 bases between. The CDR3 sequence: CASSQVDRSSYEQYF. In DNA, the CDR3 is TGCGCCAGCAGCCAAGTTGATCGGAGCTCCTACGAGCAGTACTTC.